This T cell receptor (beta chain) was recovered during a study of PD-1 blockade in classical Hodgkin lymphoma. Study information: Patients received nivolumab 3 mg/kg intravenously every 2 weeks.

Remarks on this clone: What it binds is unknown.

Only in-frame clones appear in the TCRdb table, and some are missing; sequencing was by immunoSEQ multiplex PCR. The table records 20,000 to 25,000 clones, roughly 80% of them present only once. Brentuximab vedotin exposure varied, and every patient relapsed after autologous stem cell transplantation. The CDR3 is 13 amino acids. The germline V gene encodes CDR1 MNHEY and CDR2 SMNVEV (reference sequence). After removal of 5 bases from V and 7 bases from J, the junction contained 8 bases not matched to a gene. Findings and limits, study-wide: It was among complete responders that baseline diversity resembled that of newly diagnosed patients.

This specimen was peripheral blood mononuclear cells (PBMCs), taken before the second cycle of nivolumab. The origin of this receptor is a human donor with classical Hodgkin lymphoma. V usage is TRBV27 and J usage is TRBJ2-7, with 7 bases fitting TRBD2. The CDR3 loop reads CASSRPGRGEQYF. The DNA of the CDR3 is TGTGCCAGCAGTCGACCGGGGAGGGGTGAGCAGTACTTC.